What follows describes a single T cell receptor (beta chain). Its antigen is currently unknown. This CDR3 is 21 amino acids long. The germline V and J ends were trimmed by 8 bases and 0 bases, with 29 bases remaining between them. Germline V CDR1 and CDR2: SNHLY, FYNNEI. This record comes from a study of Ad26.COV2.S vaccination and SARS-CoV-2 variants. About the research overall: Donor joined the COV1001 Ad26.COV2.S trial arm.

Produced via immunoSEQ multiplex PCR; TCRdb's table is partial and in-frame only. The sample includes more than 300,000 clones, 80% to 90% of them seen just once. The study, taken as a whole, reports: CD8+ and CD4+ T cells specific for spike reportedly responded with substantial breadth after vaccination. Measurements of TCR breadth and depth may have given underestimates of the total T cell responses.

Treatment here: around 19 received Ad26.COV2.S at low or high dose, single or two shots; 5 received placebo; per-sample allocation not given. Samples were taken on day 63 after the first vaccine or placebo injection. An Ad26 vector was used to express Wuhan-strain SARS-CoV-2 spike as the vaccine. The sample consisted of peripheral blood, taken in a trial of Ad26.COV2.S vaccine versus placebo. The V call is TRBV2, the J call TRBJ2-6, with a weak D call TRBD2 (6 bases). The TCR comes from a person between 18 and 59 years old who received the Ad26.COV2.S COVID-19 vaccine or a placebo. CDR3 residues: CASSRPAGQGFVSSGANVLTF. CDR3 DNA: TGTGCCAGCTCCCGGCCGGCGGGGCAGGGCTTTGTCAGCTCTGGGGCCAACGTCCTGACTTTC.